The 20 T cell receptor beta chains given below trace back to one sample, sequenced in a study of blood T cell repertoires in COVID-19. Method: immunoSEQ multiplex PCR; TCRdb's copy keeps in-frame clones and lacks some. The sample carries 250,000 or so clones, more than 80% recorded once. The sequencing input was PBMCs or T cells enriched from blood (not recorded which). The origin of the receptors is a middle-aged man who had been exposed to COVID-19.

The rearrangement joins TRBV6-5 to TRBJ1-5; TRBD1 agrees at 7 bases. The CDR3 sequence is 14 residues long. Trimming took 3 bases from V and 6 from J; bases not matched to a gene: 5. The germline CDR1 and CDR2 sequences are MNHEY and SVGAGI. The CDR3 here is CASSYDRVSQPQHF. The CDR3, as DNA: TGTGCCAGCAGTTATGACAGGGTTAGTCAGCCCCAGCATTTT.

The chain has TRBV6-4 and TRBJ1-2; 7 bases are a match to TRBD1. The CDR3 totals 14 residues. Per germline, CDR1 MRHNA and CDR2 SNTAGT. Trimming took 4 bases from V and 8 from J; bases not matched to a gene: 10. CDR3: CASSVNDRVQGYTF. The CDR3 DNA reads TGTGCCAGCAGTGTCAACGACAGGGTTCAGGGCTACACCTTC.

The chain couples TRBV6-5 to TRBJ1-3; tentative D call: TRBD1 (5 bases). The CDR3 is 11 amino acids. With 6 bases removed from V and 7 bases from J, the gap between germline ends came to 7 bases. Germline assignment: CDR1 MNHEY and CDR2 SVGAGI. Written as DNA, the CDR3 is TGTGCCAGCAGCGGGGGGAACACCATATATTTT. The encoded protein is CASSGGNTIYF.

V and J are TRBV7-9 and TRBJ1-1; 8 bases are a match to TRBD1. V shed 2 bases and J 3 bases; nucleotides not matched to a gene: 5. Germline assignment: CDR1 SEHNR and CDR2 FQNEAQ (reference sequence). The CDR3 covers 15 residues. Here the CDR3 reads CASSLSRGQYTEAFF. In DNA, the CDR3 is TGTGCCAGCAGCTTAAGCAGGGGGCAATACACTGAAGCTTTCTTT. Based on the CDR3 plus reference TRBV7-9 and TRBJ1-1, the full variable domain is DTGVSQNPRHKITKRGQNVTFRCDPISEHNRLYWYRQTLGQGPEFLTYFQNEAQLEKSRLLSDRFSAERPKGSFSTLEIQRTEQGDSAMYLCASSLSRGQYTEAFFGQGTRLTVV.

This clone has a single count. The chain carries TRBV6-5 and TRBJ2-4; perhaps TRBD1 as D (6 bases). The CDR3 runs 15 residues. Looked up from germline, CDR1 is MNHEY and CDR2 is SVGAGI. The germline V and J ends were trimmed by 6 bases and 2 bases, with 14 bases remaining between them. CDR3 bases: TGTGCCAGCAGAACGTCTAGGGGGACCAAAAACATTCAGTACTTC. Its protein is CASRTSRGTKNIQYF.

This chain connects TRBV5-1 to TRBJ2-5; a possible D gene is TRBD1 (5 bases). The CDR3 length is 15 residues. Deletions cut 2 bases from V and 1 base from J, with 12 bases between. Germline-derived CDR1 and CDR2 are SGHRS and YFSETQ. This CDR3 reads CASSLARAGQETQYF. In DNA form, the CDR3 reads TGCGCCAGCAGCTTAGCCAGGGCCGGCCAAGAGACCCAGTACTTC.

This chain uses TRBV7-2 with TRBJ2-1, with D uncertain. This CDR3 is 15 amino acids long. CDR1 SGHTA and CDR2 FQGNSA come from the germline V gene. V lost 3 bases and J 0 bases, leaving 9 bases between the germline ends. CDR3 loop: CASSFTLSSYNEQFF. Written as DNA, the CDR3 is TGTGCCAGCAGCTTCACCCTTAGCTCCTACAATGAGCAGTTCTTC.

The chain links TRBV10-3 to TRBJ1-4; 9 bases are shared with TRBD1. The CDR3 runs 15 residues. V dropped 2 bases and J dropped 6; count of bases not matched to a gene: 4. The germline gives CDR1 ENHRY, CDR2 SYGVKD. CDR3 bases: TGTGCCATCAGTGAGCGGACAGGGGCGGATGAAAAACTGTTTTTT. It translates to CAISERTGADEKLFF.

This clone was observed many times. The chain carries TRBV28 and TRBJ1-3; D might be TRBD1 (6 bases). The CDR3 is 16 residues long. Trimming took 5 bases from V and 0 from J, leaving 14 bases between them. Per germline, CDR1 MDHEN and CDR2 SYDVKM. Here the CDR3 DNA reads TGTGCCAGCAGTCCAGGACAGCCCCGCTCTGGAAACACCATATATTTT. Protein product: CASSPGQPRSGNTIYF.

Only one count was recorded for this clone. The chain links TRBV2 to TRBJ1-2; D is unresolved. In germline, CDR1 is SNHLY, CDR2 FYNNEI. The germline V and J ends were trimmed by 6 bases and 5 bases, with 19 bases remaining between them. The CDR3 extends over 15 amino acids. The CDR3 region has the DNA TGTGCCAGCAGCCGTCCGTCGGGGAATCTTTATGGCTACACCTTC. Translating gives CASSRPSGNLYGYTF.

A few counts support this clone. V gene TRBV28 combines with J gene TRBJ1-5; the match to TRBD1 covers 10 bases. The CDR3 loop spans 15 amino acids. The ends lost 3 bases at V and 5 bases at J; junction bases unmatched: 4. From germline, CDR1 is MDHEN and CDR2 SYDVKM. CDR3 DNA sequence: TGTGCCAGCAGTTTCGTAGGACAGGGGGATCAGCCCCAGCATTTT. The encoded protein is CASSFVGQGDQPQHF.

The rearrangement joins TRBV18 to TRBJ1-2; TRBD1 matches 10 bases. Per the germline V gene, CDR1 is KGHSH and CDR2 is LQKENI. J gave up 4 bases and V 3 bases, and 14 bases lay outside the gene matches. This CDR3 comprises 18 residues. The CDR3 coding sequence is TGTGCCAGCTCACCCAACCCTATGACAGGGGGCTATAGCTATGGCTACACCTTC. Translation gives CASSPNPMTGGYSYGYTF.

This chain connects TRBV6-5 to TRBJ2-3; the D gene is possibly TRBD2 (7 bases). The V end lost 6 bases, the J end lost 3 bases, and 16 bases lay between the germline ends. Germline V gene lookup returns CDR1 MNHEY and CDR2 SVGAGI. CDR3 size: 15 residues. The CDR3 nucleotides are TGTGCCAGCAGGGGAGGGGGGGAGCAAACAGATACGCAGTATTTT. Its protein is CASRGGGEQTDTQYF.

J is TRBJ2-5 and V is TRBV27, with 7 positions matching TRBD1. This CDR3 has 15 amino acids. Looked up from germline, CDR1 is MNHEY and CDR2 is SMNVEV (reference sequence). Trimming took 0 bases from V and 2 from J; bases not matched to a gene: 3. In DNA form, the CDR3 reads TGTGCCAGCAGTTTATCGAACAGGGGACAAGAGACCCAGTACTTC. It is translated as CASSLSNRGQETQYF.

The chain is built from TRBV7-9 and TRBJ1-5; a weak D match, TRBD1 (6 bases). Deletions cut 5 bases from V and 0 bases from J, with 17 bases between. The CDR3 is made up of 17 amino acids. CDR1 SEHNR and CDR2 FQNEAQ come from the germline V gene (reference sequence). CDR3 sequence: CASSPGQKDHSNQPQHF. For the CDR3, the DNA is TGTGCCAGCAGCCCCGGACAGAAAGACCATAGCAATCAGCCCCAGCATTTT.

This rearrangement joins TRBV9 to TRBJ2-1; TRBD2 matches 12 bases. CDR1 and CDR2 (germline): SGDLS, YYNGEE. Trimming at V came to 2 bases and at J to 4 bases, leaving 4 bases not matched to a gene. This CDR3 spans 16 amino acids. The CDR3 protein is CASSVPGTSGYNEQFF. In nucleotides, the CDR3 is TGTGCCAGCAGCGTCCCAGGGACTAGCGGGTACAATGAGCAGTTCTTC.

This clone was picked up one time. The chain has TRBV5-1 and TRBJ1-1, with a tentative D call TRBD1 (5 bases). V was clipped by 7 bases and J by 4 bases, with 8 bases between them. This CDR3 spans 11 amino acids. Germline V gene sequence: CDR1 SGHRS, CDR2 YFSETQ. The CDR3 loop is CASHTGTEAFF. For the CDR3, the DNA is TGCGCCAGCCATACAGGCACTGAAGCTTTCTTT.

The J gene is TRBJ1-6, the V gene TRBV27; 7 nucleotides agree with TRBD1. The germline V gene has CDR1 MNHEY and CDR2 SMNVEV (reference sequence). This CDR3 is built from 15 residues. Unmatched junction bases numbered 12, after V lost 7 bases and J lost 9 bases. The CDR3 loop reads CASTNSDRDSSPLHF. The DNA for the CDR3 is TGTGCCAGCACCAACTCCGACAGGGATTCTTCACCCCTCCACTTT.

The rearrangement joins TRBV25-1 to TRBJ1-2; TRBD1 matches 7 bases. Germline assignment: CDR1 MGHDK and CDR2 SYGVNS. V trimming: 2 bases; J trimming: 4 bases; junction bases outside the gene matches: 4. The CDR3 totals 14 residues. The CDR3 loop is CASSEEGQSYGYTF. CDR3 nucleotides: TGTGCCAGCAGTGAAGAGGGACAGAGCTATGGCTACACCTTC.

As regards this clone: At the DNA level, this CDR3 is encoded by other sequences in the same sample as well. J is TRBJ1-1 and V is TRBV18, with a possible D match to TRBD1 (6 bases). The germline gives CDR1 KGHSH, CDR2 LQKENI. V gave up 6 bases and J gave up 1 base, with 9 bases separating them. The CDR3 consists of 13 residues. The chain's CDR3 is CASSLQGNTEAFF. In DNA form, the CDR3 reads TGTGCCAGCTCCCTACAGGGGAACACTGAAGCTTTCTTT.